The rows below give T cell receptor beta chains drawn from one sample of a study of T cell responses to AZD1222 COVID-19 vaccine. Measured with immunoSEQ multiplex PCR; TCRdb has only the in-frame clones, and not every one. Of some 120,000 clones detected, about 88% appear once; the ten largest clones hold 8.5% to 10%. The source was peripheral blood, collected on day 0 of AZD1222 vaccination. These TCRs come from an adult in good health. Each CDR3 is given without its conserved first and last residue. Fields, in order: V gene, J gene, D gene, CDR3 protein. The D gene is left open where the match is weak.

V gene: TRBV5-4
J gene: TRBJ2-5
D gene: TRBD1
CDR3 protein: ASSLYRGASETQY

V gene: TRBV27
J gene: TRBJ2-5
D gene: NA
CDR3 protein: ASRSLGRGETQY

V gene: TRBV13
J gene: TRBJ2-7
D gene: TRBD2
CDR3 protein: ASSLAVGGSLNEQY

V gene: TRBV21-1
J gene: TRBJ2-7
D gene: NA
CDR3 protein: ASSKEAGQGVYEQY

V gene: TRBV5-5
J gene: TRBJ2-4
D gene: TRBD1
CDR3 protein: ASSPGQVMGKNIQY

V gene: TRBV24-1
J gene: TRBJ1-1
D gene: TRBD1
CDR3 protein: AISRGGREAF

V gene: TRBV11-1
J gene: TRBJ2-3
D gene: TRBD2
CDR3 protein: ASTTGGTRSTDTQY

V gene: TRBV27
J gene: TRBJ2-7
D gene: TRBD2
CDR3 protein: ASNRGRGLSYEQY

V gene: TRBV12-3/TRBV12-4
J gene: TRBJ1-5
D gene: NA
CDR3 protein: ASSLGPDRPQH

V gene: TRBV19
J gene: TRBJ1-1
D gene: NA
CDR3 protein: ASSEDAWGQNTEAF

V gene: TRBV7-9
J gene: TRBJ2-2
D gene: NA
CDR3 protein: ASSLGSGELF

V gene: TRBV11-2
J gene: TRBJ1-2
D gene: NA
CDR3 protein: ASSFGTGANYGYT

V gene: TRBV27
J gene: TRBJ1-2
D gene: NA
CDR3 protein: ASSGLGQTGYT

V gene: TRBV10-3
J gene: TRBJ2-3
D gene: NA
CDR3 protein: AISESWAHRADTDTQY

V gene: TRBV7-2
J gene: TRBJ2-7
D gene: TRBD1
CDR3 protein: ASSVGTGNEQY

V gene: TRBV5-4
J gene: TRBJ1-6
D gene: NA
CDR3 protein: ASSLSTGNNSPLH

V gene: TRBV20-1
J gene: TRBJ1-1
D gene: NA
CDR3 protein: SAIVNTEAF

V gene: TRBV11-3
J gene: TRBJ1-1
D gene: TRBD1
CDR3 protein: ASSRPDRATEAF

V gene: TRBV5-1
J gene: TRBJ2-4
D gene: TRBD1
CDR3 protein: ASSPRDRGRNDIQY